The rows below give T cell receptor beta chains drawn from one sample of a study of blood T cell repertoires in COVID-19. TCRdb's table, derived via immunoSEQ multiplex PCR, lists solely in-frame clones and lacks some. The table has around 310,000 clones, around 90% seen once. Sample: PBMCs or T cells enriched from blood (not recorded which). All receptors derive from a man aged 30 to 39 who had recovered from COVID-19. Both conserved end residues are part of each CDR3. D genes are given only for firm matches. Rows give clone size only sometimes, using once, few, many, or a class for an expanded clone.

TRBV6-6	TRBD1	.	TRBJ1-6	TGTGCCAGCAGTCTACCTTGGGACAGGGGGCCGAATTCACCCCTCCACTTT	CASSLPWDRGPNSPLHF
TRBV10-3	.	.	TRBJ2-5	TGTGCCATCAGTGGACAGGAGAACCAAGAGACCCAGTACTTC	CAISGQENQETQYF
TRBV20-1	.	.	TRBJ1-2	TGCAGTGCTAGAGATCTTCCGGGCTACACCTTC	CSARDLPGYTF
TRBV10-2	TRBD1	.	TRBJ2-5	TGCGCCAGCAGTCCTCGGGACAGGGCCCAAGAGACCCAGTACTTC	CASSPRDRAQETQYF
TRBV7-7	TRBD2	.	TRBJ2-3	TGTGCCAGCAGATCCACTAGCGGGGGGGCCCTAGATACGCAGTATTTT	CASRSTSGGALDTQYF
TRBV24-1	.	once	TRBJ2-3	TGTGCCACCAGTCGGAGCGGCTCTAGCACAGATACGCAGTATTTT	CATSRSGSSTDTQYF
TRBV6-5	.	once	TRBJ1-3	TGTGCCAGCAGTTACTCATCCGCCGGGGGGATAACCATATATTTT	CASSYSSAGGITIYF
TRBV6-5	TRBD1	.	TRBJ1-1	TGTGCCAGCAGTCCCAGGGGGCCGGTCGCTTTCTTT	CASSPRGPVAFF
TRBV5-4	TRBD2	.	TRBJ2-5	TGTGCCAGCAGCTTCCCTAGCGGGGGGACCCGGTACCAAGAGACCCAGTACTTC	CASSFPSGGTRYQETQYF
TRBV28	.	.	TRBJ1-2	TGTGCCACTCGGTCGACAGCCTACTATGGCTACACCTTC	CATRSTAYYGYTF
TRBV10-3	TRBD1	.	TRBJ2-6	TGTGCCATCAGGAGGGACAGGGCGAGCTCTGGGGCCAACGTCCTGACTTTC	CAIRRDRASSGANVLTF
TRBV3-1/TRBV3-2	.	.	TRBJ1-6	TGTGCCAGCAGCCAAGATCTTCCGGGGGGGTCCTATAATTCACCCCTCCACTTT	CASSQDLPGGSYNSPLHF
TRBV5-8	TRBD2	.	TRBJ2-5	TGTGCCAGCAGCTTGCGCGGGGGGCCGCAAGAGACCCAGTACTTC	CASSLRGGPQETQYF
TRBV11-2	.	once	TRBJ2-7	TGTGCCAGCAGTCGCGGGCCAACCTACGAGCAGTACTTC	CASSRGPTYEQYF
TRBV5-4	TRBD1	once	TRBJ2-7	TGTGCCAGCAGCGGACAGGTGGCCTACGAGCAGTACTTC	CASSGQVAYEQYF
TRBV19	TRBD1	.	TRBJ2-7	TGTGCCAGTAGTCCTTGGGACAGGGGCTACGAGCAGTACTTC	CASSPWDRGYEQYF
TRBV2	.	.	TRBJ1-1	TGTGCCAGCAGTGGAGTTTATCACGGCACTGAAGCTTTCTTT	CASSGVYHGTEAFF
TRBV11-2	TRBD1	.	TRBJ1-2	TGTGCCAGCAGCTTAGACGTGACAGGGGGGGTAGGTGGCTACACCTTC	CASSLDVTGGVGGYTF
TRBV5-1	TRBD2	.	TRBJ2-2	TGCGCCAGCAGCGCCCTAGCGGGGGGGAACACCGGGGAGCTGTTTTTT	CASSALAGGNTGELFF
TRBV11-2	.	.	TRBJ2-7	TGTGCCAGCAGCTTGGACAGTACCTACGAGCAGTACTTC	CASSLDSTYEQYF
TRBV28	.	few	TRBJ2-2	TGTGCCACCGGAGGAGAGTCGGGCGTTAACACCGGGGAGCTGTTTTTT	CATGGESGVNTGELFF
TRBV18	.	.	TRBJ2-3	TGTGCCAGCTCACCACCCCGTTCGGGGGGCACAGATACGCAGTATTTT	CASSPPRSGGTDTQYF
TRBV2	.	.	TRBJ1-5	TGTGCCAGCAGTCCGTGGACAGGCAATCAGCCCCAGCATTTT	CASSPWTGNQPQHF
TRBV28	.	.	TRBJ1-4	TGTGCCAGCCGGGTGGGTCGGGCTAATGAAAAACTGTTTTTT	CASRVGRANEKLFF
TRBV3-1/TRBV3-2	TRBD2	.	TRBJ2-1	TGTGCCAGCAGCCAAGATCTGAGACTAGCGGGGGATTATGAGCAGTTCTTC	CASSQDLRLAGDYEQFF
TRBV7-9	.	.	TRBJ2-7	TGTGCCTCATCTCAGGACTACGAGCAGTACTTC	CASSQDYEQYF
TRBV2	TRBD1	.	TRBJ2-7	TGTGCCGCGTACAAGCCGGGACAGAGCTACGAGCAGTACTTC	CAAYKPGQSYEQYF
TRBV2	.	.	TRBJ1-5	TGTGCCAGCAGCCAAACGGGGGGGCTCAGTCAGCCCCAGCATTTT	CASSQTGGLSQPQHF
TRBV7-8	TRBD1	.	TRBJ1-2	TGTGCCAGCAGCACCGAGACAGGGTTTAGTGCCTATGGCTACACCTTC	CASSTETGFSAYGYTF
TRBV5-1	.	.	TRBJ2-7	TGCGCCAGCAGCTTGGCCGGTCAGGGCGCTGACGAGCAGTACTTC	CASSLAGQGADEQYF
TRBV28	.	.	TRBJ2-6	TGTGCCAGCAGTTTAAATTCAGGGGTCCCCACCTCTGGGGCCAACGTCCTGACTTTC	CASSLNSGVPTSGANVLTF
TRBV3-1/TRBV3-2	TRBD1	.	TRBJ2-7	TGTGCCAGCAGTCAGGGGGTGGTGTTTAGCCCGCCCAAGCAGTACTTC	CASSQGVVFSPPKQYF
TRBV7-9	.	.	TRBJ2-3	TGTGCCAGCAGCTTAGGAGACAGGACCACAGATACGCAGTATTTT	CASSLGDRTTDTQYF
TRBV4-2	TRBD2	.	TRBJ2-5	TGTGCCAGCAGCCAAGATTGGACTAGCGGGGAGGAGACCCAGTACTTC	CASSQDWTSGEETQYF
TRBV27	.	.	TRBJ1-5	TGTGCCAGCAGTTTATCGAGGGGAGGGGGACAGCCCCAGCATTTT	CASSLSRGGGQPQHF
TRBV4-2	.	.	TRBJ1-1	TGTGCCAGCAGCCAAGGGACAGCCACAAGTGACACTGAAGCTTTCTTT	CASSQGTATSDTEAFF
TRBV27	TRBD1	.	TRBJ2-2	TGTGCCAGCAGTGGGGTAGACAGGGGGCGTAACGGGGAGCTGTTTTTT	CASSGVDRGRNGELFF
TRBV27	TRBD1	.	TRBJ2-2	TGTGCCAGCAAGGGGGCGGGCACCGGGGAGCTGTTTTTT	CASKGAGTGELFF
TRBV4-1	.	.	TRBJ2-7	TGCGCCAGCAGCCAAGTTGTGGGGGCCTCCTACGAGCAGTACTTC	CASSQVVGASYEQYF
TRBV5-1	TRBD1	.	TRBJ1-2	TGCGCCAGCAGCACAGGGACAGGGAACTATGGCTACACCTTC	CASSTGTGNYGYTF
TRBV2	.	.	TRBJ1-4	TGTGCCAGCAGTGATGGCAGGGCGAATGAAAAACTGTTTTTT	CASSDGRANEKLFF
TRBV24-1	.	.	TRBJ2-6	TGTGCCACCAGCACAAATCTAGGACAGAAAGACTCTGGGGCCAACGTCCTGACTTTC	CATSTNLGQKDSGANVLTF
TRBV5-1	TRBD2	.	TRBJ2-7	TGCGCCAGCAGCTTGCCCCCTAGCGGGGGGCCCCGAGGGGGGGAGCAGTACTTC	CASSLPPSGGPRGGEQYF
TRBV5-6	TRBD1	.	TRBJ2-7	TGTGCCAGCAGCCCGGGTCCTGGCAGGGGAGCAGGGGGCCCCTACGAGCAGTACTTC	CASSPGPGRGAGGPYEQYF
TRBV3-1/TRBV3-2	.	.	TRBJ2-7	TGTGCCAGCAGCCAGTCATACGAGCAGTACTTC	CASSQSYEQYF
TRBV19	.	few	TRBJ1-5	TGTGCCAGTAGTATAGATCCGGGGGGCAATCAGCCCCAGCATTTT	CASSIDPGGNQPQHF
TRBV9	TRBD1	.	TRBJ2-2	TGTGCCAGCAGCGCTCGTGGACAGGGTAACACCGGGGAGCTGTTTTTT	CASSARGQGNTGELFF
TRBV27	TRBD1	.	TRBJ2-7	TGTGCCAGCAGTGGGGGGACAGGGGGCTACGGCGAGCAGTACTTC	CASSGGTGGYGEQYF
TRBV7-2	TRBD1	.	TRBJ1-6	TGTGCCAGCAGCTACCCGGGACAGAGAGTTTATAATTCACCCCTCCACTTT	CASSYPGQRVYNSPLHF
TRBV29-1	TRBD2	.	TRBJ2-3	TGCAGCGTTCGGACTAGCGGGGGACGAACAGATACGCAGTATTTT	CSVRTSGGRTDTQYF
TRBV29-1	TRBD1	.	TRBJ1-2	TGCAGCGTTGATGAGTTTTCGACAGGGGGTACTGGCTACACCTTC	CSVDEFSTGGTGYTF
TRBV19	TRBD1	.	TRBJ1-2	TGTGCCAGTAGTCTGCCGGGACAGGGGGGCTATGGCTACACCTTC	CASSLPGQGGYGYTF
TRBV9	.	.	TRBJ2-3	TGTGCCAGCAGCGTAGGAGGGGGAAGAGTCACAGATACGCAGTATTTT	CASSVGGGRVTDTQYF
TRBV27	.	.	TRBJ1-6	TGTGCCAGCAGTTTAACAATCGGTGTGGACAGCCTAATTTCACCCCTCCACTTT	CASSLTIGVDSLISPLHF
TRBV5-4	TRBD2	.	TRBJ2-5	TGTGCCAGCAGCTTGAGACTAGCGGGAAAAGAGACCCAGTACTTC	CASSLRLAGKETQYF